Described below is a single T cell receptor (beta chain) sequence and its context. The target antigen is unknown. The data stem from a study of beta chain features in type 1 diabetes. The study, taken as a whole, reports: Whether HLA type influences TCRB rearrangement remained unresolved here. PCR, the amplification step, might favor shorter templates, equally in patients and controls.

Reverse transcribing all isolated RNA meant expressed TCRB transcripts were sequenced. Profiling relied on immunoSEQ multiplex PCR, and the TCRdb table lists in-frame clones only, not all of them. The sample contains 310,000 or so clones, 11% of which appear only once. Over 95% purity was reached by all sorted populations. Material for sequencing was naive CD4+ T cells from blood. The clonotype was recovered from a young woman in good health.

The CDR3 region has the DNA TGTGCCAGCAGCGCCGGGACTAGCGGGATCGATGAGCAGTTCTTC. Translated, it gives CASSAGTSGIDEQFF. This chain joins TRBV7-8 and TRBJ2-1, with TRBD2 matching over 13 bases. This CDR3 spans 15 amino acids. CDR1 is SGHVS, CDR2 FQNEAQ, per germline. V dropped 5 bases and J dropped 8; count of bases not matched to a gene: 6.